This record looks at one T cell receptor beta chain sequence and its context. Antigen specificity is unknown. V was clipped by 8 bases and J by 6 bases, with 17 bases between them. Germline-derived CDR1 and CDR2 are MDHEN and SYDVKM. The CDR3 is 14 amino acids. These data belong to a study of shared clonotypes between healthy human individuals. Study context: Per-donor plates numbered three CD4 naive, three CD4 memory, two CD8 naive and one CD8 memory. Findings and caveats of the study: Four donors had around 5% of their naive CD4 clonotypes in common.

This table comes from immunoSEQ multiplex PCR, and its TCRdb copy is limited to in-frame clones, with some not included. This repertoire shows 2.3 million or so clones, about 92% found once; its top ten account for about 0.41%. The source material was naive CD4+ T cells from PBMCs. Sample subset: CD45RA+ positively selected. The chain is built from TRBV28 and TRBJ2-1; D is unclear. The clonotype was recovered from a man aged 18-30 years in good health. Some clones in this sample may be carry-over from other donors' samples. CDR3 amino acids: CASSSAGPINEQFF. The CDR3 region has the DNA TGTGCCAGCTCGTCAGCAGGACCGATCAATGAGCAGTTCTTC.